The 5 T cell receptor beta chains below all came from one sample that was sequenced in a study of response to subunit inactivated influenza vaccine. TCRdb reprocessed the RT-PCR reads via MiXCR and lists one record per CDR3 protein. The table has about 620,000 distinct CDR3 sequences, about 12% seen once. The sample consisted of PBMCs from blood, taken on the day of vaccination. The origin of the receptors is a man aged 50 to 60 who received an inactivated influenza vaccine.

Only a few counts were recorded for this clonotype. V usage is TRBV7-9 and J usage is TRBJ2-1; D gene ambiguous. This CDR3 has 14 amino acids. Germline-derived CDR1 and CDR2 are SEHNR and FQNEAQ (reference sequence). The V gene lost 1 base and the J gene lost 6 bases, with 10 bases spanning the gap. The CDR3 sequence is CASSLGWEANEQFF. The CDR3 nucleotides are TGTGCCAGCAGCTTAGGGTGGGAAGCCAATGAGCAGTTCTTC.

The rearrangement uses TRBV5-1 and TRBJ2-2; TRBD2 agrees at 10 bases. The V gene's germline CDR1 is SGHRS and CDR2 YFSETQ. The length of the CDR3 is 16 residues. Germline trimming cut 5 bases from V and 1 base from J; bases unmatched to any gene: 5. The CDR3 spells CASSYLAGVNTGELFF. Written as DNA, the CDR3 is TGCGCCAGCAGTTACCTAGCGGGAGTGAACACCGGGGAGCTGTTTTTT.

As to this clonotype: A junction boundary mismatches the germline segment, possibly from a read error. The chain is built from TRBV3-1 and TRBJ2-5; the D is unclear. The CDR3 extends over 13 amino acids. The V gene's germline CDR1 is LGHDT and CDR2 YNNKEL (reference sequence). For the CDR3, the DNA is TGTGCCAGCAGCCGACGATCTAGAGAGGCCCAGTACTTC. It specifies CASSRRSREAQYF.

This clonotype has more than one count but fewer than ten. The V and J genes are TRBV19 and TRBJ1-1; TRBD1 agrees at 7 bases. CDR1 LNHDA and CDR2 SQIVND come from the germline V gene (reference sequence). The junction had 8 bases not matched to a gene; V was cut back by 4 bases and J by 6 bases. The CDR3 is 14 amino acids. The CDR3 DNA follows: TGTGCCAGTAGTACCCCAGGAGGGGGCCCTGAAGCTTTCTTT. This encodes CASSTPGGGPEAFF.

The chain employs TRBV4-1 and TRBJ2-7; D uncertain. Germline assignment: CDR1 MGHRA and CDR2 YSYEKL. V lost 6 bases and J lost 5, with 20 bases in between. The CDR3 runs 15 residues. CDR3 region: CASRVDGIRIHEQYF. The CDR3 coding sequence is TGCGCCAGCAGGGTCGACGGAATCCGGATCCACGAGCAGTACTTC.